This TCR beta chain derives from a study of T cells in Graves' hyperthyroidism and ophthalmopathy. General study points: The model forecast ophthalmopathy, anticipating it by a median approximately 6.2 months before onset. Most thyroid clonotypes expanded above 0.001 appeared in blood too.

Regions amplified from RNA transcripts were the TCR beta CDR3 regions. The HTBI primer set was used in a first-round RT-PCR of the TCR CDR3. In TCRdb, the multiplex PCR reads were re-called with MiXCR into one record per CDR3 protein. The table lists around 400,000 distinct CDR3 sequences, 15% to 19% of them singletons. Diagnosis relied on clinical symptoms, serum thyroxine and TRAb, thyroid ultrasound and orbital computed tomography. The authors took PBMCs from roughly 9.3 ml fresh peripheral blood. V was trimmed by 0 bases and J by 5 bases, leaving 10 bases between them. In germline, CDR1 is MNHEY, CDR2 SVGAGI. CDR3 length equals 14 residues. This clonotype was picked up many times. Antigen: not known.

Source material: blood. The chain joins TRBV6-5 to TRBJ1-1; TRBD1 is a possible D gene (5 bases). This receptor was identified in a woman between 18 and 29 years old with Graves' hyperthyroidism that later progressed to Graves' ophthalmopathy. DNA of the CDR3: TGTGCCAGCAGTTACTCAAACGGGGGGACTGAAGCTTTCTTT. This gives the protein CASSYSNGGTEAFF.